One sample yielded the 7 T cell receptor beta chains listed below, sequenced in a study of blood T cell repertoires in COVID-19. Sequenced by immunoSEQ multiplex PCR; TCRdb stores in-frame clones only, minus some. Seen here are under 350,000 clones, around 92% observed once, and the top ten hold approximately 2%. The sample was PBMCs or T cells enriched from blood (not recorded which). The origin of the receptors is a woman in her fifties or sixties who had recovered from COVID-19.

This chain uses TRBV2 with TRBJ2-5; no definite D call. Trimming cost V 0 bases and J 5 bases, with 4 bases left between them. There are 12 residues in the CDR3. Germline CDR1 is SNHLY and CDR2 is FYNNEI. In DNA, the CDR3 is TGTGCCAGCAGTGAAGCGCAGGAGACCCAGTACTTC. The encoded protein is CASSEAQETQYF.

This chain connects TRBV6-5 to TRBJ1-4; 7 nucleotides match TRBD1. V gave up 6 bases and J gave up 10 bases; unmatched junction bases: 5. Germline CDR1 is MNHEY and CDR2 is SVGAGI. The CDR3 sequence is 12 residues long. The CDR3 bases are TGTGCCAGCAGGACAGGGTTTGGAAAACTGTTTTTT. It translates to CASRTGFGKLFF.

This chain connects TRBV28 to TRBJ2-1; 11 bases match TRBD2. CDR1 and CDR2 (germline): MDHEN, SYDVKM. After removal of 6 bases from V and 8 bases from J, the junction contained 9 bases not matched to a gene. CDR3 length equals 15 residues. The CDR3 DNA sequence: TGTGCCAGCAGCCCCACTAGCGGGAGAATTTATGAGCAGTTCTTC. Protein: CASSPTSGRIYEQFF.

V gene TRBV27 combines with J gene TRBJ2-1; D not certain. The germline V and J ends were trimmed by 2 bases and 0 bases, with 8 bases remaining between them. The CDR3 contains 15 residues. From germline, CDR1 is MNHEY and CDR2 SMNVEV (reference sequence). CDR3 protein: CASSLRAASYNEQFF. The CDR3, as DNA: TGTGCCAGCAGTTTACGTGCGGCCTCCTACAATGAGCAGTTCTTC.

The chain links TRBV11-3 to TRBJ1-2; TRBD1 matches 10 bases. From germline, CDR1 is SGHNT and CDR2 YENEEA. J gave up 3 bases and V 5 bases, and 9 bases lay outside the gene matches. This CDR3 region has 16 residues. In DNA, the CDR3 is TGTGCCAGCAGCACGCTTCGGGACAGGGGTGACTATGGCTACACCTTC. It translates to CASSTLRDRGDYGYTF.

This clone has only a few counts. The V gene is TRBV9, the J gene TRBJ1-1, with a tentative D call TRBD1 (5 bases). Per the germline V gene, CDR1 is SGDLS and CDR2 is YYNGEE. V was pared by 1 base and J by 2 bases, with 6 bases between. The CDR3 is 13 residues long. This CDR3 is CASSVRTNTEAFF. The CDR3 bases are TGTGCCAGCAGCGTAAGGACAAACACTGAAGCTTTCTTT.

For the CDR3, the DNA is TGTGCCAGCAGCTTAGGGGGCGGGGCGGGCAAAAACATTCAGTACTTC. It yields the protein CASSLGGGAGKNIQYF. The J gene is TRBJ2-4, the V gene TRBV11-1; D perhaps matches TRBD2 (6 bases). Trimming removed 1 base from V and 3 bases from J, with 13 bases in between. The CDR3 runs to 16 residues. CDR1 is SGHAT, CDR2 FQDESV, per germline (reference sequence).